A selection of T cell receptor beta chains follows, all from one sample in a study of blood T cell repertoires in COVID-19. Sequencing was performed with immunoSEQ multiplex PCR; in TCRdb, only in-frame clones are kept and a portion is missing. The table has tens of thousands of clones, approximately 88% seen once; the top ten hold approximately 2.9%. Input material: peripheral blood. The receptors were sampled from a man aged 50 to 59 with active COVID-19. Each CDR3 is given with its conserved first and last residue. The D gene is left open where the match is weak. Clone size is given for some rows only: seen once, a few or many times, or a class if the clone is expanded.

CDR3 protein | CDR3 DNA | V gene | clone size | J gene | D gene
CASSLGRGLNQPQHF | TGTGCCAGCAGCTTAGGGCGGGGTCTCAATCAGCCCCAGCATTTT | TRBV7-9 | - | TRBJ1-5 | -
CASSRQGVGEAFF | TGTGCCAGCAGCCGACAGGGGGTGGGTGAAGCTTTCTTT | TRBV12-3/TRBV12-4 | once | TRBJ1-1 | TRBD1
CAWSVGQMNTEAFF | TGTGCCTGGAGTGTGGGGCAGATGAACACTGAAGCTTTCTTT | TRBV30 | - | TRBJ1-1 | -
CASSRSATAKNNEQFF | TGCGCCAGCAGCCGGTCCGCGACAGCCAAGAACAATGAGCAGTTCTTC | TRBV5-1 | - | TRBJ2-1 | -
CSVVSGTGRNQPQHF | TGCAGCGTCGTATCCGGGACAGGCCGCAATCAGCCCCAGCATTTT | TRBV29-1 | - | TRBJ1-5 | TRBD1
CASNSGYSNQPQHF | TGTGCCAGCAATAGCGGGTATAGCAATCAGCCCCAGCATTTT | TRBV6-6 | few | TRBJ1-5 | -
CASSYQGRVRPEQYF | TGTGCCAGCAGTTACCAGGGGAGGGTAAGGCCCGAGCAGTACTTC | TRBV6-6 | - | TRBJ2-7 | -
CASSVGFGGALNEQFF | TGTGCCAGCAGCGTAGGCTTCGGGGGGGCTCTCAATGAGCAGTTCTTC | TRBV9 | once | TRBJ2-1 | TRBD2
CASSSGTGTMGYTF | TGTGCCAGCAGCTCCGGGACAGGGACTATGGGCTACACCTTC | TRBV7-2 | once | TRBJ1-2 | TRBD1
CASSPWRRGDNEQFF | TGTGCCAGCAGCCCGTGGCGGCGGGGGGACAATGAGCAGTTCTTC | TRBV5-6 | - | TRBJ2-1 | TRBD2
CASTSDGHTDTQYF | TGTGCCAGCACCTCGGACGGACACACAGATACGCAGTATTTT | TRBV6-5 | - | TRBJ2-3 | -
CATSDARVANNEQFF | TGTGCCACCAGTGACGCCCGGGTAGCCAACAATGAGCAGTTCTTC | TRBV24-1 | - | TRBJ2-1 | -
CSVAAGTGAWEQYF | TGCAGCGTAGCCGCGGGGACAGGGGCGTGGGAGCAGTACTTC | TRBV29-1 | - | TRBJ2-7 | TRBD1
CASTTGYEQYF | TGTGCCAGCACGACAGGCTACGAGCAGTACTTC | TRBV2 | - | TRBJ2-7 | -
CASSPRQGAIGELFF | TGTGCCAGCAGCCCCCGACAGGGGGCAATCGGGGAGCTGTTTTTT | TRBV7-3 | - | TRBJ2-2 | TRBD1
CASSSPSSGRGNEQFF | TGTGCCAGCAGTTCGCCTTCTAGCGGGAGGGGCAATGAGCAGTTCTTC | TRBV27 | - | TRBJ2-1 | TRBD2
CASSQGGDQETQYF | TGCGCCAGCAGCCAAGGAGGAGACCAAGAGACCCAGTACTTC | TRBV4-3 | - | TRBJ2-5 | -
CASSKGADYNSPLHF | TGTGCCAGCAGCAAGGGGGCCGACTATAATTCACCCCTCCACTTT | TRBV21-1 | - | TRBJ1-6 | -
CASSILLGQVHYF | TGTGCCAGTAGTATTCTGCTAGGACAGGTGCATTACTTC | TRBV19 | - | TRBJ2-7 | TRBD1
CASSSRDRATSSGNTIYF | TGTGCCAGCAGTTCCCGGGACAGGGCCACAAGCTCTGGAAACACCATATATTTT | TRBV28 | - | TRBJ1-3 | TRBD1
CASSLNSGSLTGELFF | TGTGCCAGCAGCTTGAATAGCGGGAGTCTCACCGGGGAGCTGTTTTTT | TRBV7-6 | - | TRBJ2-2 | TRBD2
CASSPGLSSYNSPLHF | TGTGCCAGCAGCCCAGGGCTGAGCTCCTATAATTCACCCCTCCACTTT | TRBV7-2 | - | TRBJ1-6 | -
CASSDLAMNTGELFF | TGTGCCAGCTCTGACCTAGCGATGAACACCGGGGAGCTGTTTTTT | TRBV18 | - | TRBJ2-2 | -
CASSGFFDSYGYTF | TGTGCCAGCAGTGGATTTTTCGACAGCTATGGCTACACCTTC | TRBV2 | - | TRBJ1-2 | -
CASSQPTGTEGYTF | TGCGCCAGCAGCCAACCGACCGGGACAGAGGGCTACACCTTC | TRBV4-1 | once | TRBJ1-2 | TRBD1
CASSILSAGAYQPQHF | TGTGCCAGTAGTATATTGTCGGCAGGGGCTTACCAGCCCCAGCATTTT | TRBV19 | - | TRBJ1-5 | -
CSVEGRHMNTEAFF | TGCAGCGTTGAAGGTCGACATATGAACACTGAAGCTTTCTTT | TRBV29-1 | - | TRBJ1-1 | -
CASSLRDRGSEQFF | TGCGCCAGCAGCCTCCGGGACAGGGGTTCTGAGCAGTTCTTC | TRBV4-1 | - | TRBJ2-1 | TRBD1
CASGQGYNEQFF | TGTGCCAGCGGCCAGGGTTACAATGAGCAGTTCTTC | TRBV27 | - | TRBJ2-1 | -
CASSQAGTVNSPLHF | TGCGCCAGCAGCCAGGCCGGGACAGTCAATTCACCCCTCCACTTT | TRBV4-1 | once | TRBJ1-6 | TRBD1
CASASGGQGLKRGIGYTF | TGTGCCAGCGCTTCGGGGGGACAGGGATTAAAAAGGGGTATAGGCTACACCTTC | TRBV28 | - | TRBJ1-2 | TRBD1
CASSTPGTDTQYF | TGTGCCAGCAGCACCCCAGGCACAGATACGCAGTATTTT | TRBV7-3 | - | TRBJ2-3 | -
CASSLKGAAAEAFF | TGTGCCAGTAGTCTGAAGGGGGCTGCGGCTGAAGCTTTCTTT | TRBV19 | - | TRBJ1-1 | TRBD1
CASSACLWTEQNTEAFF | TGTGCCAGCAGCGCGTGTCTATGGACAGAGCAGAACACTGAAGCTTTCTTT | TRBV21-1 | - | TRBJ1-1 | -
CASSITGGQISNQPQHF | TGTGCCAGTAGTATAACGGGAGGGCAGATTAGCAATCAGCCCCAGCATTTT | TRBV19 | once | TRBJ1-5 | -
CASSYSRVNRYIQYF | TGTGCCAGCAGTTACTCCCGGGTTAATAGATACATTCAGTACTTC | TRBV6-5 | - | TRBJ2-4 | -
CASSHLGRGGTDTQYF | TGTGCCAGCAGCCACCTGGGGCGGGGGGGCACAGATACGCAGTATTTT | TRBV3-1/TRBV3-2 | - | TRBJ2-3 | TRBD2
CASSALTGDNSPLHF | TGTGCCAGCAGCGCCCTAACAGGGGATAATTCACCCCTCCACTTT | TRBV5-6 | - | TRBJ1-6 | TRBD1
CASSSIRDRESQYF | TGTGCCAGCAGCTCCATCCGGGACAGGGAAAGCCAGTACTTC | TRBV11-2 | - | TRBJ2-5 | TRBD1
CASSQVLATEAFF | TGCGCCAGCAGCCAAGTTTTGGCAACTGAAGCTTTCTTT | TRBV4-1 | - | TRBJ1-1 | -
CASSKVGGSGYNEQFF | TGTGCCAGTAGTAAGGTAGGCGGGAGCGGTTACAATGAGCAGTTCTTC | TRBV19 | - | TRBJ2-1 | TRBD2
CASSLGLSTDTQYF | TGTGCCAGCAGCCTGGGCCTTAGCACAGATACGCAGTATTTT | TRBV7-3 | - | TRBJ2-3 | -
CASSFGGTGELFF | TGTGCCAGCAGCTTTGGGGGGACCGGGGAGCTGTTTTTT | TRBV11-2 | once | TRBJ2-2 | -
CASSLGQGGTGNNQPQHF | TGTGCCAGCAGCTTAGGACAGGGTGGAACGGGAAACAATCAGCCCCAGCATTTT | TRBV5-5 | - | TRBJ1-5 | TRBD1
CASSWQGGDTQYF | TGTGCCAGCAGTTGGCAAGGGGGAGATACGCAGTATTTT | TRBV6-5 | - | TRBJ2-3 | -
CASSPRPTPMNTEAFF | TGTGCCAGCAGCCCACGCCCAACACCCATGAACACTGAAGCTTTCTTT | TRBV7-3 | - | TRBJ1-1 | -
CASSLVGGRAYNEQFF | TGCGCCAGCAGCTTGGTGGGCGGGAGAGCCTACAATGAGCAGTTCTTC | TRBV5-1 | - | TRBJ2-1 | TRBD2
CASRPHDGGPTDTQYF | TGTGCCAGCAGGCCTCACGATGGGGGCCCCACAGATACGCAGTATTTT | TRBV28 | - | TRBJ2-3 | -
CASSQGHFGDTQYF | TGCGCCAGCAGCCAAGGTCATTTCGGTGATACGCAGTATTTT | TRBV4-1 | - | TRBJ2-3 | -
CASSEYGGTGAQETQYF | TGTGCCAGCAGTGAATATGGAGGGACAGGGGCCCAAGAGACCCAGTACTTC | TRBV25-1 | - | TRBJ2-5 | TRBD1